A selection of T cell receptor beta chains follows, all from one sample in a study of T cell repertoires in cytomegalovirus infection. These receptors have no identified antigens. TCRdb re-analysed the reads in MiXCR, keeping a single row per CDR3 protein. The sample records about 920,000 distinct CDR3 sequences, 31% being singletons. The sequencing used cultured CD8+ T cells from PBMCs, collected from culture after CMV antigen stimulation. Receptors originate from a human donor in good health (CMV status not recorded). Some clones in this sample may be carry-over from other donors' samples. Both conserved end residues are part of each CDR3. Fields, in order: J gene, V gene, clone size, D gene, CDR3 DNA, CDR3 protein. The D gene is left open where the match is weak. Size tells how often a clone was seen (once, few, many) or the class of an expanded clone, and some rows leave it out.

j_call: TRBJ2-3
v_call: TRBV11-1
clone_size: few
d_call: .
cdr3_nt: TGTGCCAGCAGCTTCCAGGTCGGGGAGGACAACACAGATACGCAGTATTTT
cdr3_aa: CASSFQVGEDNTDTQYF

j_call: TRBJ2-1
v_call: TRBV7-9
clone_size: few
d_call: .
cdr3_nt: TGTGCCAGCAGCTTAGATGCGTATGAGCAGTTCTTC
cdr3_aa: CASSLDAYEQFF

j_call: TRBJ1-1
v_call: TRBV27
clone_size: few
d_call: TRBD1
cdr3_nt: TGTGCCAGCAGTTTGAACAGGGGCAAAACTGAAGCTTTCTTT
cdr3_aa: CASSLNRGKTEAFF

j_call: TRBJ2-7
v_call: TRBV7-9
clone_size: many
d_call: .
cdr3_nt: TGTGCCAGCAGCTTATCACCCAACGAGCAGTACTTC
cdr3_aa: CASSLSPNEQYF

j_call: TRBJ2-1
v_call: TRBV12-5
clone_size: few
d_call: .
cdr3_nt: TGTGCTAGTGGTTTGGGGCTTCCTCCCTCCAATGAGCAGTTCTTC
cdr3_aa: CASGLGLPPSNEQFF

j_call: TRBJ2-5
v_call: TRBV7-6
clone_size: .
d_call: TRBD2
cdr3_nt: TGTGCCAGCAGTCCCCCGTCGGGGGGAAAGACCCAGTACTTC
cdr3_aa: CASSPPSGGKTQYF

j_call: TRBJ1-2
v_call: TRBV6-1
clone_size: many
d_call: .
cdr3_nt: TGTGCCAGCAGCCTCAGCGGGGTGGAAGGCTACACCTTC
cdr3_aa: CASSLSGVEGYTF

j_call: TRBJ2-1
v_call: TRBV24-1
clone_size: few
d_call: TRBD2
cdr3_nt: TGTGCCACCGGACTAGCGGGGGGAAATGAGCAGTTCTTC
cdr3_aa: CATGLAGGNEQFF

j_call: TRBJ1-1
v_call: TRBV4-3
clone_size: .
d_call: .
cdr3_nt: TGCGCCAGCAGCCAAGAGGCAGGGGCGGACGGGGGTGAAGCTTTCTTT
cdr3_aa: CASSQEAGADGGEAFF

j_call: TRBJ1-1
v_call: TRBV19
clone_size: .
d_call: .
cdr3_nt: TGTGCCAGTAGTCCCAGAAGAGCTGAAGCTTTCTTT
cdr3_aa: CASSPRRAEAFF

j_call: TRBJ2-1
v_call: TRBV12-3/TRBV12-4
clone_size: many
d_call: .
cdr3_nt: TGTGCCAGCAGTTACAGGGTCGAGCAGTTCTTC
cdr3_aa: CASSYRVEQFF

j_call: TRBJ2-2
v_call: TRBV10-3
clone_size: .
d_call: .
cdr3_nt: TGTGCCACCGAAAGGGCGAACACCGGGGAGCTGTTTTTT
cdr3_aa: CATERANTGELFF

j_call: TRBJ1-6
v_call: TRBV9
clone_size: .
d_call: .
cdr3_nt: TGTGCCAGCAGCGTAGAGCAGAGCTCCTATAATTCACCCCTCCACTTT
cdr3_aa: CASSVEQSSYNSPLHF

j_call: TRBJ2-7
v_call: TRBV7-9
clone_size: many
d_call: .
cdr3_nt: TGTGCCAGCAGCTTAGTGGGCTCCACCTACGAGCAGTACTTC
cdr3_aa: CASSLVGSTYEQYF

j_call: TRBJ2-1
v_call: TRBV20-1
clone_size: .
d_call: TRBD1
cdr3_nt: TGCAGTGCCTGGACAGGGGGGAAGGATGAGCAGTTCTTC
cdr3_aa: CSAWTGGKDEQFF

j_call: TRBJ2-5
v_call: TRBV6-2/TRBV6-3
clone_size: .
d_call: TRBD1
cdr3_nt: TGTGCCATTGAGGGGACAGGCGGAAAAGAGACCCAGTACTTC
cdr3_aa: CAIEGTGGKETQYF

j_call: TRBJ1-5
v_call: TRBV27
clone_size: few
d_call: .
cdr3_nt: TGTGCCAGCAGTTTGGGAGTTGTACAGCCCCAGCATTTT
cdr3_aa: CASSLGVVQPQHF

j_call: TRBJ2-1
v_call: TRBV11-3
clone_size: .
d_call: TRBD2
cdr3_nt: TGTGCCAGCAGCTTAAACGGGGGGGAGCAGTTCTTC
cdr3_aa: CASSLNGGEQFF

j_call: TRBJ1-2
v_call: TRBV7-4
clone_size: .
d_call: .
cdr3_nt: TGTGCCAGCAGCTTGGAAGGGGATCCCAACTATGGCTACACCTTC
cdr3_aa: CASSLEGDPNYGYTF

j_call: TRBJ1-2
v_call: TRBV6-2/TRBV6-3
clone_size: .
d_call: .
cdr3_nt: TGTGCCAGCAGTTACTCGCCAGGGGTCTATGGCTACACCTTC
cdr3_aa: CASSYSPGVYGYTF

j_call: TRBJ1-3
v_call: TRBV15
clone_size: .
d_call: .
cdr3_nt: TGTGCCACCAGTGTCGCAAGCAACTCTGGAAACACCATATATTTT
cdr3_aa: CATSVASNSGNTIYF

j_call: TRBJ2-5
v_call: TRBV3-1
clone_size: once
d_call: .
cdr3_nt: TGTGCCAGCAGCCAAGAAAACGTCGTTGAGACCCAGTACTTC
cdr3_aa: CASSQENVVETQYF

j_call: TRBJ2-1
v_call: TRBV20-1
clone_size: few
d_call: .
cdr3_nt: TGCAGTGCTAGCCCGGGGCTCCCGGTGGAGCAGTTCTTC
cdr3_aa: CSASPGLPVEQFF

j_call: TRBJ2-3
v_call: TRBV27
clone_size: .
d_call: .
cdr3_nt: TGTGCCAGCAGCTTACGGCCAGTGGGGGAACCAGGGGATACGCAGTATTTT
cdr3_aa: CASSLRPVGEPGDTQYF

j_call: TRBJ2-2
v_call: TRBV6-1
clone_size: few
d_call: .
cdr3_nt: TGTGCCAGCAGTGAAGCGATAAAGGATCTCACCGGGGAGCTGTTTTTT
cdr3_aa: CASSEAIKDLTGELFF

j_call: TRBJ1-2
v_call: TRBV19
clone_size: few
d_call: .
cdr3_nt: TGTGCCAGTAGTCCCTCGCCCTTATTGTATGGCTACACCTTC
cdr3_aa: CASSPSPLLYGYTF

j_call: TRBJ2-3
v_call: TRBV7-3
clone_size: many
d_call: .
cdr3_nt: TGTGCCAGCAGCTTAGGGACCGCAACGGGAGATACGCAGTATTTT
cdr3_aa: CASSLGTATGDTQYF

j_call: TRBJ1-1
v_call: TRBV4-1
clone_size: .
d_call: .
cdr3_nt: TGCGCCAGCAGCCAACTAGGGACGGAGTTCACTGAAGCTTTCTTT
cdr3_aa: CASSQLGTEFTEAFF

j_call: TRBJ1-2
v_call: TRBV29-1
clone_size: .
d_call: .
cdr3_nt: TGCAGCGTTAAGTCAGTCAGTAACTATGGCTACACCTTC
cdr3_aa: CSVKSVSNYGYTF

j_call: TRBJ1-1
v_call: TRBV6-1
clone_size: few
d_call: .
cdr3_nt: TGTGCCAGCAGTGAAGTGGAGGGGAGAGGGACTGAAGCTTTCTTT
cdr3_aa: CASSEVEGRGTEAFF

j_call: TRBJ2-1
v_call: TRBV6-8
clone_size: .
d_call: TRBD2
cdr3_nt: TGTGTCAGCACAAACTTAGCGGGGGGGTACAATGAGCAGTTCTTC
cdr3_aa: CVSTNLAGGYNEQFF

j_call: TRBJ2-7
v_call: TRBV27
clone_size: .
d_call: .
cdr3_nt: TGTGCCAGCAGTCCGGGGGACCTCTACGAGCAGTACTTC
cdr3_aa: CASSPGDLYEQYF

j_call: TRBJ1-2
v_call: TRBV6-2/TRBV6-3
clone_size: .
d_call: .
cdr3_nt: TGTACCAGCAGTTACACCGAGAACTACCGCCATGGCTACACCTTC
cdr3_aa: CTSSYTENYRHGYTF

j_call: TRBJ2-5
v_call: TRBV7-9
clone_size: few
d_call: TRBD1
cdr3_nt: TGTGCCAGCAGGCCGCCCAGCAGGGGGCTAGGAGAGACCCAGTACTTC
cdr3_aa: CASRPPSRGLGETQYF

j_call: TRBJ1-5
v_call: TRBV27
clone_size: .
d_call: TRBD1
cdr3_nt: TGTGCCAGCAGTTTATCTTGGGGGGACAGGGGTTTTGTGGGCAATCAGCCCCAGCATTTT
cdr3_aa: CASSLSWGDRGFVGNQPQHF

j_call: TRBJ2-7
v_call: TRBV3-1
clone_size: .
d_call: TRBD2
cdr3_nt: TGTGCCAGCAGCCCGCTAGCGGGGGTGCAGTTCTACGAGCAGTACTTC
cdr3_aa: CASSPLAGVQFYEQYF

j_call: TRBJ2-1
v_call: TRBV7-7
clone_size: .
d_call: TRBD2
cdr3_nt: TGTGCTAGCAGCTTAGCGCCTAGCGGGGGGTCGAGCTCCTACAATGAGCAGTTCTTC
cdr3_aa: CASSLAPSGGSSSYNEQFF

j_call: TRBJ1-1
v_call: TRBV4-2
clone_size: .
d_call: .
cdr3_nt: TGTGCCAGCAGCCAAGGAGGATTCACTGAAGCTTTCTTT
cdr3_aa: CASSQGGFTEAFF

j_call: TRBJ2-4
v_call: TRBV5-6
clone_size: .
d_call: TRBD1
cdr3_nt: TGTGCCAGCAGCTTGACATACGGACAGGGGACGTCTTGGACGGACATTCAGTACTTC
cdr3_aa: CASSLTYGQGTSWTDIQYF

j_call: TRBJ2-1
v_call: TRBV12-5
clone_size: few
d_call: .
cdr3_nt: TGTGCTAGTGGTTTTGGCAGATACAATGAGCAGTTCTTC
cdr3_aa: CASGFGRYNEQFF

j_call: TRBJ2-1
v_call: TRBV7-9
clone_size: .
d_call: TRBD2
cdr3_nt: TGTGCCAGCAGCTTAAATCCCAGCGGGGGCCCGAGGGGAAATGAGCAGTTCTTC
cdr3_aa: CASSLNPSGGPRGNEQFF

j_call: TRBJ1-4
v_call: TRBV6-6
clone_size: .
d_call: .
cdr3_nt: TGTGCCAGCAGTTACACAGACGGCGAAGGGTACGAAAAACTGTTTTTT
cdr3_aa: CASSYTDGEGYEKLFF

j_call: TRBJ1-1
v_call: TRBV19
clone_size: .
d_call: TRBD1
cdr3_nt: TGTGCCAGTAGTATCGGGATAATCCTGACAGGGGCGAACACTGAAGCTTTCTTT
cdr3_aa: CASSIGIILTGANTEAFF

j_call: TRBJ1-6
v_call: TRBV6-5
clone_size: .
d_call: .
cdr3_nt: TGTGCCAGCAGGATCAGGGGAAGCTCCTATAATTCACCCCTCCACTTT
cdr3_aa: CASRIRGSSYNSPLHF

j_call: TRBJ1-1
v_call: TRBV2
clone_size: .
d_call: .
cdr3_nt: TGTGCCAGCAGTGGGCAGGAAGCCACTGAAGCTTTCTTT
cdr3_aa: CASSGQEATEAFF

j_call: TRBJ1-1
v_call: TRBV7-9
clone_size: few
d_call: .
cdr3_nt: TGTGCCAGCAGTGAACCGGGGCCTTTCTTT
cdr3_aa: CASSEPGPFF

j_call: TRBJ1-1
v_call: TRBV6-1
clone_size: few
d_call: TRBD1
cdr3_nt: TGTGCCAGCAATGGACAGGGACCCAACACTGAAGCTTTCTTT
cdr3_aa: CASNGQGPNTEAFF